This TCR beta chain derives from a study of T cell repertoires in cytomegalovirus infection. Study-wide background: CMV epitopes used comprised recently identified HLA-C-restricted ones and well-studied HLA-B-restricted ones. Indications came from public TCR beta signatures; they pointed to CMV infection and to a matching HLA type. Study-wide results and limits: The study identified carriers of CMV plus the relevant HLA from cumulative public TCR beta family frequency. Within the response measured ex vivo, HLA-C-restricted CMV-specific TCR beta clonotypes were dominant.

About this clonotype: Its antigen is undetermined.

TCRdb re-called the reads with MiXCR, one entry per CDR3 protein. The data contain hundreds of thousands of distinct CDR3 sequences, around a third of them seen just once; the ten biggest clones take up about 18%. Source: cultured PBMCs, taken from culture after CMV antigen stimulation. The receptor was isolated from a human donor in good health (CMV status not recorded). Some clones in this sample may be carry-over from other donors' samples.

This CDR3 reads CASSRMGQANYGYTF. The CDR3, as DNA: TGTGCCAGCAGCCGAATGGGACAGGCGAACTATGGCTACACCTTC. This chain joins TRBV6-5 and TRBJ1-2; 8 bases align to TRBD1. From germline, CDR1 is MNHEY and CDR2 SVGAGI. This CDR3 contains 15 residues. The J segment lost 2 bases and the V segment lost 6 bases, leaving 8 bases of the junction unmatched.